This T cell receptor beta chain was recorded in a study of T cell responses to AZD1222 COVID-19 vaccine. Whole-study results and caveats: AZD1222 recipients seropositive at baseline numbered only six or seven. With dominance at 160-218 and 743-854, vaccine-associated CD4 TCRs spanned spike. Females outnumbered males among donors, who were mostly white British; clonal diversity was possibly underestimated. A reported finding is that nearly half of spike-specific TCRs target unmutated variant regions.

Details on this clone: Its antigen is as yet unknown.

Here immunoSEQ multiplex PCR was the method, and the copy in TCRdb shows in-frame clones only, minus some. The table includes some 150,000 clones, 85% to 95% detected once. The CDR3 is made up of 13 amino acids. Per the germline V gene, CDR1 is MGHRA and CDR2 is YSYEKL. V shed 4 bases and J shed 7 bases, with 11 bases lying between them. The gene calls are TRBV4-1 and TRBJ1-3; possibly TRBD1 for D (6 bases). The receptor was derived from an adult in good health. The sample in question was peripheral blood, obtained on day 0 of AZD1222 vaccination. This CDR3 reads CASSRWTENTIYF. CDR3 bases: TGCGCCAGCAGCCGCTGGACAGAGAACACCATATATTTT.